This T cell receptor (beta chain) was recorded in a study of cytomegalovirus exposure and HLA in healthy donors. Study-wide context: Of the donors genotyped, several hundred in all, 65% to 90% fell in the Caucasian-associated ancestry cluster.

For this clone: Its antigen is unknown.

Both 60 Vbeta primers and 13 Jbeta primers went into the PCR. The data were produced by immunoSEQ multiplex PCR, yet TCRdb's version contains in-frame clones alone and is incomplete. Of about 190,000 clones in the sample, roughly 80% were seen once. Although they were nominally healthy when sampled, donors likely had unrecorded immune exposures. With 0 bases removed from V and 14 bases from J, the gap between germline ends came to 14 bases. Germline V gives CDR1 SGHTA, CDR2 FQGTGA. This CDR3 comprises 13 residues. Study-level results: Previously analyzed data showed that most TCR beta V segments were productive at a frequency of about 90% or about 30%.

Sequencing was performed on PBMCs. This chain uses TRBV7-3 with TRBJ2-1; the D gene is possibly TRBD1 (6 bases). The TCR comes from a woman younger than 30 in good health and CMV-seronegative. This CDR3 reads CASSLTRGSGKFF. For the CDR3, the DNA is TGTGCCAGCAGCTTAACGAGGGGGAGTGGGAAGTTCTTC.